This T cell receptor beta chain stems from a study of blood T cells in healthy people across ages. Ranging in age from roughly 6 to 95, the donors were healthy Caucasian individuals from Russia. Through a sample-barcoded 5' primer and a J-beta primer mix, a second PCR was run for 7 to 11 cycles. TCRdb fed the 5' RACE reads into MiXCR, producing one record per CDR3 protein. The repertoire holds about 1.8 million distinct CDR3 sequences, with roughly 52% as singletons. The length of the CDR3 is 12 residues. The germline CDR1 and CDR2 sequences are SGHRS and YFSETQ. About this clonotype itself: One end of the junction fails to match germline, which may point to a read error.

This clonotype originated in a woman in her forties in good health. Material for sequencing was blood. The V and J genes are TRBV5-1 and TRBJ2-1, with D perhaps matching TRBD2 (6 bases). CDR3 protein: CAGSLDYREQFF. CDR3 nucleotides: TGCGCCGGCAGCTTGGACTATCGGGAACAGTTCTTC.